This entry describes one T cell receptor beta chain. What this receptor recognizes is not known. The sample holds no much larger clone one base away, and base qualities are not on file. The library was made by PCR. The sample was run on an Illumina HiSeq 2500. TCR libraries were prepared with molecular barcoding, using unique molecular identifiers to normalize TCRbeta repertoire quantification. TCRdb reworked the public reads: Q25 trimming with fastp, MiXCR clone assembly, productive beta chains retained. A single entry per CDR3 protein holds the most common genes and DNA from its merged rows. The sample records about 470,000 distinct CDR3 sequences, over 40% of which are singletons. The ten largest clones take up under 35% of the sample. This sample was taken from a study of T-cell reconstitution after alpha-beta-depleted transplantation in children (dated by TCRdb to about 2016). Looking at the study overall: Using TCR repertoire profiling, the study followed T-cell immune reconstitution in a quantitative way in children after TCRalphabeta/CD19-depleted allogeneic hematopoietic cell transplantation. General study outcomes and caveats: In some patients, the high TCRbeta diversity seen at day 60 was put down to recipient T cells and intrathymic progenitors that had survived conditioning. The apparently early recovery of alphabetaT-cell counts about two months after transplant reportedly depended on only several hundred rapidly expanded clones that came from non-depleted graft cells. The frequencies of hyperexpanded clones fell over the following months, and after one year, T-cell counts and TCRbeta diversity were mostly attributed to newly produced T cells.

The treatment or condition label corresponds to: allogeneic hematopoietic cell transplantation with graft depleted of TCRalphabeta T cells and CD19 B cells. The transplant recipients were children given TCRalphabeta/CD19-depleted allogeneic hematopoietic cell grafts. At the junction V is shortened by 7 bases and J by 11 bases, with 16 bases in between. CDR1 and CDR2 are read off the germline V gene (reference sequence) as MNHNY and SVGAGI. From the cysteine up to the phenylalanine, the CDR3 has a length of 12 residues. Solely the CDR3 DNA is kept, with 36 bases framed from the first base. Rearrangement joined TRBV6-6 to TRBJ2-3; no D gene can be assigned with confidence. Sequenced here: PBMCs, sampled before TCRalphabeta/CD19-depleted stem cell transplant. This clonotype was sampled from a girl under 10 years old with aplastic anemia, due to receive a stem cell transplant. Read as DNA, the sequence is TGTGCCAGCACCCCCACGCAAAAGCAGCAGTATTTT. This codes for CASTPTQKQQYF.